The present entry profiles one T cell receptor (beta chain) with its context. Treatment meaning: over 15 received Ad26.COV2.S at low or high dose, single or two shots; roughly five received placebo; per-sample allocation not given. Specimens were obtained on day 63 following the first vaccine or placebo injection. As its vector, the vaccine had Ad26, which expressed Wuhan-strain SARS-CoV-2 spike. The sample is drawn from a study of Ad26.COV2.S vaccination and SARS-CoV-2 variants. Profiled with immunoSEQ multiplex PCR; TCRdb holds only in-frame clones, not every one. The data show roughly 390,000 clones, approximately 90% seen once. In germline, CDR1 is SGDLS, CDR2 YYNGEE. CDR3 length equals 15 residues. The V end was cut by 0 bases, the J end by 4 bases, with 13 bases between.

Sample: peripheral blood, taken in a trial of Ad26.COV2.S vaccine versus placebo. The chain employs TRBV9 and TRBJ1-2; D call uncertain. This receptor was obtained from a person aged 18-65 years who received the Ad26.COV2.S COVID-19 vaccine or a placebo. In DNA, the CDR3 is TGTGCCAGCAGCGTAGGCAGGACCCTATTCTATGGCTACACCTTC. This encodes CASSVGRTLFYGYTF.